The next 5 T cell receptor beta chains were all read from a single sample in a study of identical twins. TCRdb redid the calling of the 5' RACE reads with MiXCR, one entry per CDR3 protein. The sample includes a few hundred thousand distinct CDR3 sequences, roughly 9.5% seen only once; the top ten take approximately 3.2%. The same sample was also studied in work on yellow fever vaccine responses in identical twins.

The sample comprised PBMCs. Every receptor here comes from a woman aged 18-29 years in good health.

The CDR3 bases are TGCGCCAGCAGCCCAGAGGACAGGATGTTCGGCGAGCAGTACTTC. Encoded protein: CASSPEDRMFGEQYF. The chain uses TRBV4-1 and TRBJ2-7; 7 bases map to TRBD1. The CDR3 covers 15 residues. Trimming at V came to 4 bases and at J to 6 bases, leaving 12 bases not matched to a gene. From germline, CDR1 is MGHRA and CDR2 YSYEKL.

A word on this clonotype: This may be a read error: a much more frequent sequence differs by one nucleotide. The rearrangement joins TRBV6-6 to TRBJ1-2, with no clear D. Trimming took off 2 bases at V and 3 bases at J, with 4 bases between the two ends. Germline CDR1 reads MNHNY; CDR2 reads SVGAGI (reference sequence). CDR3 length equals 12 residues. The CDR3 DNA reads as TGTGCCAGCAGTTACGGGGACTATGGCTACACCTTC. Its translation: CASSYGDYGYTF.

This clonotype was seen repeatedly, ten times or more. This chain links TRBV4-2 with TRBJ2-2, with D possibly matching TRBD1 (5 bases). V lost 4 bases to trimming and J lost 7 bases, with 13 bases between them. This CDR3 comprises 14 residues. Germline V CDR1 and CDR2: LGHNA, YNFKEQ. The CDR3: CASSLTQGNGELFF. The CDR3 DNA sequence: TGTGCCAGCAGCCTAACTCAGGGAAACGGGGAGCTGTTTTTT.

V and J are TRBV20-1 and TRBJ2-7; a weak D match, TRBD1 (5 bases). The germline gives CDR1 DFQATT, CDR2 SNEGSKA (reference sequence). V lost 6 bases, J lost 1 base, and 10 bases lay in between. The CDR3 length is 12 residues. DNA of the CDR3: TGCAGTGCACTCGACAGTTCCTACGAGCAGTACTTC. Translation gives CSALDSSYEQYF.

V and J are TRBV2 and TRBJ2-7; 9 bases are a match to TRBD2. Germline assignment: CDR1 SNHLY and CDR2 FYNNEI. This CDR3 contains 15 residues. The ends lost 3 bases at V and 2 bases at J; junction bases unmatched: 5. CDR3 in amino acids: CASSDTREGTYEQYF. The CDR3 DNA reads TGTGCCAGCAGTGATACGCGGGAGGGGACCTACGAGCAGTACTTC.